This passage covers 7 T cell receptor beta chains from one sample sequenced in a study of CD8 T cells in Susac syndrome. RNA in amounts of roughly 0.5 to 1 ug was reverse transcribed with random hexamers. TCRdb reprocessed the immunoSEQ multiplex PCR reads with MiXCR, giving one entry per CDR3 protein. The table shows about 66,000 distinct CDR3 sequences, with approximately 96% occurring only once. The sample was CD8+ T cells from PBMCs. All receptors derive from a human donor with multiple sclerosis.

The gene calls are TRBV7-9 and TRBJ2-7; D may be TRBD1 (5 bases). Looked up from germline, CDR1 is SEHNR and CDR2 is FQNEAQ (reference sequence). The CDR3 contains 17 residues. The V and J ends lost 2 bases and 0 bases respectively, with 17 bases between them. The CDR3 region is CASSLSHARTTSYEQYF. The CDR3, as DNA: TGTGCCAGCAGCTTAAGTCACGCCAGGACAACCTCCTACGAGCAGTACTTC.

The CDR3 DNA follows: TGCAGTGCCCAAGTGGGAGCCCTCTACGAGCAGTACTTC. It specifies CSAQVGALYEQYF. V is TRBV20-1 and J is TRBJ2-7; possible D gene TRBD2, 5 bases. The CDR3 spans 13 residues. Germline CDR1 is DFQATT and CDR2 is SNEGSKA (reference sequence). The V end lost 6 bases, the J end lost 3 bases, and 15 bases lay between the germline ends.

The chain combines TRBV14 with TRBJ2-1; 7 nucleotides match TRBD2. Germline V gives CDR1 SGHDN, CDR2 FVKESK. The CDR3 has 13 amino acids. The ends lost 7 bases at V and 3 bases at J; junction bases unmatched: 3. The CDR3 sequence: CASKAGSYNEQFF. Written as DNA, the CDR3 is TGTGCCAGCAAAGCGGGGAGCTACAATGAGCAGTTCTTC.

CDR3 loop: CSADRDRGLQETQYF. CDR3 DNA sequence: TGCAGTGCTGACCGGGACAGGGGGCTCCAAGAGACCCAGTACTTC. V is TRBV20-1 and J is TRBJ2-5, with 12 bases aligning to TRBD1. The CDR3 contains 15 residues. Trimming removed 5 bases from V and 1 base from J; junction bases left unmatched: 5. Germline V gene lookup returns CDR1 DFQATT and CDR2 SNEGSKA (reference sequence).

This chain's CDR3 is CATRQGQETQYF. The CDR3 coding sequence is TGTGCCACCCGTCAAGGACAAGAGACCCAGTACTTC. The gene calls are TRBV28 and TRBJ2-5; D uncertain. This CDR3 comprises 12 residues. The ends were cut back, 10 bases at V and 2 bases at J, with 11 bases in the middle. The germline CDR1 and CDR2 sequences are MDHEN and SYDVKM.

This sequence joins TRBV7-8 and TRBJ2-6, with 7 bases matching TRBD1. Trimming took 5 bases from V and 0 from J; bases not matched to a gene: 4. This CDR3 has 16 residues. Germline V gives CDR1 SGHVS, CDR2 FQNEAQ. CDR3 coding DNA: TGTGCCAGCAGCCCGGGACAGCCCTCTGGGGCCAACGTCCTGACTTTC. Residues: CASSPGQPSGANVLTF.

This rearrangement joins TRBV20-1 to TRBJ2-1, with 8 bases matching TRBD1. This CDR3 is 15 amino acids long. V gave up 5 bases and J gave up 4 bases; unmatched junction bases: 10. Germline V gene lookup returns CDR1 DFQATT and CDR2 SNEGSKA (reference sequence). CDR3 residues: CSARTPGQEYNEQFF. CDR3 DNA sequence: TGCAGTGCTCGAACGCCGGGACAGGAGTACAATGAGCAGTTCTTC.